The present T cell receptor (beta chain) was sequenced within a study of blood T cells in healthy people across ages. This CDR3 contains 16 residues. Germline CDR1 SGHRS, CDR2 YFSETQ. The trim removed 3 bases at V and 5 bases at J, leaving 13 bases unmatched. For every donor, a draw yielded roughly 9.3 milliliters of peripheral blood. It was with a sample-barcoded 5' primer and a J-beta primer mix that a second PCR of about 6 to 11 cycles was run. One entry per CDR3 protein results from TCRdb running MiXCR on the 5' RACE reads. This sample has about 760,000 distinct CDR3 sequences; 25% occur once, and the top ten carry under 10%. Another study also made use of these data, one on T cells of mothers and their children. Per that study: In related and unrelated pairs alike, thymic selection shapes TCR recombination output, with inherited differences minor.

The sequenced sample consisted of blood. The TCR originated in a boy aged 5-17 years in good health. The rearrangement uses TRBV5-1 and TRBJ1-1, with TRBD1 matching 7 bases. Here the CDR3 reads CASSSGGRTRGTEAFF. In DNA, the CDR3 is TGCGCCAGCAGCTCAGGGGGGAGAACGAGGGGGACTGAAGCTTTCTTT.